The 18 T cell receptor beta chains below all came from one sample that was sequenced in a study of T cells after posttransplantation cyclophosphamide. Produced via immunoSEQ multiplex PCR; TCRdb's table is partial and in-frame only. The data show roughly 35,000 clones, with none appearing a single time. Material for sequencing was PBMCs. The receptors shown here come from a woman aged 45-60 years in good health and a related stem cell transplant donor.

This clone was observed at least ten times. V gene TRBV11-2 combines with J gene TRBJ2-3; TRBD2 matches at 12 bases. The germline CDR1 and CDR2 sequences are SGHAT and FQNNGV. V gave up 2 bases and J gave up 3 bases; unmatched junction bases: 0. This CDR3 comprises 15 residues. The CDR3 is CASSLTSGRTDTQYF. In DNA form, the CDR3 reads TGTGCCAGCAGCTTAACTAGCGGGAGGACAGATACGCAGTATTTT.

This clone was seen repeatedly, ten times or more. The V gene is TRBV19, the J gene TRBJ2-7; 7 nucleotides match TRBD1. There are 15 residues in the CDR3. CDR1 and CDR2 from the germline V gene are LNHDA and SQIVND (reference sequence). Trimming cost V 6 bases and J 2 bases; bases outside gene matches: 10. The CDR3 here is CASSTSDRVAYEQYF. DNA of the CDR3: TGTGCCAGTAGCACGTCCGACAGGGTCGCCTACGAGCAGTACTTC.

This clone was seen many times. The chain carries TRBV19 and TRBJ2-3, with 12 bases matching TRBD2. Germline loops: CDR1 LNHDA, CDR2 SQIVND (reference sequence). Trimming cost V 3 bases and J 2 bases; bases outside gene matches: 9. The CDR3 length is 18 residues. The CDR3 DNA reads TGTGCCAGTAGTATCTCTTCTTGGACTAGCGGGATCACAGATACGCAGTATTTT. Its protein is CASSISSWTSGITDTQYF.

This clone was counted many times. This chain links TRBV10-1 with TRBJ2-2; no clear D. V lost 3 bases and J 6 bases, leaving 20 bases between the germline ends. The germline gives CDR1 WNHNN, CDR2 SYGVQD (reference sequence). The CDR3 has 17 residues. In DNA form, the CDR3 reads TGCGCCAGCAGTGAAGGGCGTGTAGGCGTGGAGCCCGGGGAGCTGTTTTTT. Protein product: CASSEGRVGVEPGELFF.

This clone was found a few times. The rearrangement joins TRBV6-6 to TRBJ2-5, with D possibly matching TRBD2 (7 bases). CDR1 and CDR2 (germline): MNHNY, SVGAGI (reference sequence). The CDR3 extends over 13 amino acids. The ends were cut back, 5 bases at V and 5 bases at J, with 12 bases in the middle. The CDR3 spells CASSRGGDETQYF. In DNA, the CDR3 is TGTGCCAGCAGTAGGGGGGGGGACGAGACCCAGTACTTC.

This clone was picked up many times. This chain's CDR3 is CASYSTSGSSDEQFF. CDR3 nucleotides: TGTGCCAGCTACTCGACTAGCGGGAGTAGCGATGAGCAGTTCTTC. The chain has TRBV7-9 and TRBJ2-1; 12 bases are a match to TRBD2. In germline, CDR1 is SEHNR, CDR2 FQNEAQ (reference sequence). V gave up 8 bases and J gave up 8 bases; unmatched junction bases: 10. The CDR3 is 15 amino acids.

This clone was counted many times. The chain employs TRBV29-1 and TRBJ2-1; D call uncertain. CDR3 length: 13 amino acids. The V and J ends lost 2 bases and 9 bases respectively, with 14 bases between them. Germline V CDR1 and CDR2: SQVTM, ANQGSEA. This CDR3 reads CSVEHEVRVEQFF. CDR3 nucleotide sequence: TGCAGCGTTGAACACGAGGTTAGGGTTGAGCAGTTCTTC.

Ten or more counts support this clone. The chain joins TRBV27 to TRBJ1-2; perhaps TRBD1 as D (6 bases). CDR1 is MNHEY, CDR2 SMNVEV, per germline (reference sequence). CDR3 length: 12 amino acids. The V end lost 5 bases, the J end lost 8 bases, and 12 bases lay between the germline ends. The CDR3 DNA is TGTGCCAGCAGTGCAGGGGAGGGGGGCTACACCTTC. Its protein is CASSAGEGGYTF.

This clone was picked up a small number of times. The chain combines TRBV11-2 with TRBJ2-7; 8 bases fit TRBD2. The J segment lost 7 bases and the V segment lost 5 bases, leaving 13 bases of the junction unmatched. CDR1 SGHAT and CDR2 FQNNGV come from the germline V gene. This CDR3 comprises 15 residues. In nucleotides, the CDR3 is TGTGCCAGCAGCGCCACGCCAGGGCCGGGAGGGGAGCAGTACTTC. This codes for CASSATPGPGGEQYF. The variable domain in full, completed from reference TRBV11-2 and TRBJ2-7, reads EAGVAQSPRYKIIEKRQSVAFWCNPISGHATLYWYQQILGQGPKLLIQFQNNGVVDDSQLPKDRFSAERLKGVDSTLKIQPAKLEDSAVYLCASSATPGPGGEQYFGPGTRLTVT.

This clone was observed many times. This chain links TRBV5-1 with TRBJ1-1, with D unclear. Germline-derived CDR1 and CDR2 are SGHRS and YFSETQ. V was pared by 0 bases and J by 1 base, with 10 bases between. This CDR3 is built from 15 residues. CDR3 region: CASSLAPTQNTEAFF. The CDR3 coding sequence is TGCGCCAGCAGCTTGGCCCCGACACAGAACACTGAAGCTTTCTTT.

This chain joins TRBV6-6 and TRBJ2-7; 9 bases fit TRBD1. The CDR3 has 16 amino acids. With V trimmed by 2 bases and J by 5 bases, 10 bases remained unmatched. Germline V CDR1 and CDR2: MNHNY, SVGAGI (reference sequence). The CDR3 nucleotides read TGTGCCAGCAGTTACGGACAGGGGCCCGACTTTGACGAGCAGTACTTC. This codes for CASSYGQGPDFDEQYF.

The sample holds a few counts of this clone. CDR3 nucleotide sequence: TGCGCCAGCAGCTTGGAGACTCGGGGGGGAGAGACCCAGTACTTC. Translated, it gives CASSLETRGGETQYF. The J gene is TRBJ2-5, the V gene TRBV5-1, with 8 bases that match TRBD2. The germline gives CDR1 SGHRS, CDR2 YFSETQ. This CDR3 has 15 residues. V lost 0 bases and J lost 4; bases outside the gene matches: 5.

This clone was counted at least ten times. The rearrangement joins TRBV9 to TRBJ1-1; tentative D call: TRBD1 (6 bases). Germline CDR1 is SGDLS and CDR2 is YYNGEE. The CDR3 is 13 amino acids. V was cut by 4 bases and J by 8 bases, with 15 bases left in between. The DNA for the CDR3 is TGTGCCAGCAGCCCCGAGGGGGGGCGAGAAGCTTTCTTT. Its protein product is CASSPEGGREAFF. Looking up the rest from reference TRBV9 and TRBJ1-1 gives the full variable domain: DSGVTQTPKHLITATGQRVTLRCSPRSGDLSVYWYQQSLDQGLQFLIQYYNGEERAKGNILERFSAQQFPDLHSELNLSSLELGDSALYFCASSPEGGREAFFGQGTRLTVV.

In this sample, this clone turned up many times. The chain uses TRBV4-2 and TRBJ2-3, with TRBD2 identical over 13 bases. The CDR3 is 20 amino acids. The germline CDR1 and CDR2 sequences are LGHNA and YNFKEQ. With 0 bases clipped from V and 5 bases from J, the junction kept 14 bases outside the gene matches. The CDR3 sequence: CASSQDETSGRAWGGDTQYF. DNA of the CDR3: TGTGCCAGCAGCCAAGATGAAACTAGCGGGAGGGCCTGGGGGGGAGATACGCAGTATTTT.

This clone was recorded at least ten times. This chain links TRBV27 with TRBJ1-4; tentative D call: TRBD1 (5 bases). Germline lookup yields CDR1 MNHEY and CDR2 SMNVEV (reference sequence). This CDR3 is built from 17 residues. The ends were cut back, 6 bases at V and 0 bases at J, with 17 bases in the middle. The DNA of the CDR3 is TGTGCCAGCAGCCCCTTCCCCGGGGGATCAACTAATGAAAAACTGTTTTTT. Translated: CASSPFPGGSTNEKLFF.

This clone was picked up many times. The rearrangement uses TRBV28 and TRBJ1-1, with D hard to call. Trimming pared 10 bases from V and 3 bases from J, leaving 9 bases between. Germline V gene data show CDR1 as MDHEN and CDR2 as SYDVKM. The CDR3 is 11 amino acids. The CDR3 DNA follows: TGTGCCACCCTACGGGACACTGAAGCTTTCTTT. Amino acid sequence: CATLRDTEAFF.

This clone was seen repeatedly, ten times or more. V gene TRBV27 combines with J gene TRBJ2-7; 9 nucleotides align to TRBD1. The CDR3 totals 14 residues. The junction had 10 bases not matched to a gene; V was cut back by 6 bases and J by 7 bases. Germline-derived CDR1 and CDR2 are MNHEY and SMNVEV (reference sequence). The CDR3 protein is CASSRDRDSGEQYF. CDR3 bases: TGTGCCAGCAGCCGGGACAGGGATTCAGGGGAGCAGTACTTC.

This clone has a count of ten or more. The chain uses TRBV7-3 and TRBJ2-7; 14 nucleotides agree with TRBD2. The CDR3 is 14 residues long. CDR1 is SGHTA and CDR2 is FQGTGA in the germline V gene. V was pared by 6 bases and J by 6 bases, with 4 bases of the junction left unmatched. The CDR3 is CASRGTSGSGEQYF. The DNA of the CDR3 is TGTGCCAGCAGGGGGACTAGCGGGAGTGGCGAGCAGTACTTC.